This T cell receptor beta chain was sequenced in a study of T cells in Graves' hyperthyroidism and ophthalmopathy. Study-wide points: Ophthalmopathy was identified by the model a median approximately six months ahead of onset.

Each ophthalmopathy patient scored at least 3 on the Clinical Activity Score and at least 4 on NOSPECS grade, with duration under 3 months. It was RNA transcripts that yielded the amplified TCR beta CDR3 regions. RT-PCR in the first round (using the HTBI primer set) targeted the TCR CDR3. MiXCR, run by TCRdb on the multiplex PCR reads, gives a single entry per CDR3 protein. The sample has about 500,000 distinct CDR3 sequences; about 16% are singletons. This clonotype showed up just a few times. Its antigen is as yet unknown. This CDR3 is built from 15 residues. The germline CDR1 and CDR2 sequences are MNHEY and SVGEGT.

The sample was blood. The clonotype comes from a woman aged 25 to 39 with Graves' ophthalmopathy. The rearrangement uses TRBV6-2 or TRBV6-3 and TRBJ2-1; 7 bases align to TRBD2. Judging by the DNA end, TRBJ2-7 fits better; the J call may be wrong. The chain's CDR3 is CASSYSGVPYNEQYF. Here the CDR3 DNA reads TGTGCCAGCAGTTACAGCGGGGTCCCCTACAATGAGCAGTACTTC.